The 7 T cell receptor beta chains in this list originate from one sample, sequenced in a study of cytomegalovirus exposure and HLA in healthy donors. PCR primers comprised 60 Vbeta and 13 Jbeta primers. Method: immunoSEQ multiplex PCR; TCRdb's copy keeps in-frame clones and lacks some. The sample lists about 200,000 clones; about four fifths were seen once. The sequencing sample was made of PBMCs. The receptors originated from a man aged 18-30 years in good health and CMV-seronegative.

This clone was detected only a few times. CDR3 sequence reads: CACLAGGYNEQFF. Here the CDR3 DNA reads TGTGCCTGTCTAGCGGGAGGATACAATGAGCAGTTCTTC. V usage is TRBV30 and J usage is TRBJ2-1; TRBD2 matches 11 bases. Per the germline V gene, CDR1 is GTSNPN and CDR2 is SVGIG (reference sequence). J was trimmed by 4 bases and V by 6 bases; bases with no gene match: 2. The CDR3 loop spans 13 amino acids.

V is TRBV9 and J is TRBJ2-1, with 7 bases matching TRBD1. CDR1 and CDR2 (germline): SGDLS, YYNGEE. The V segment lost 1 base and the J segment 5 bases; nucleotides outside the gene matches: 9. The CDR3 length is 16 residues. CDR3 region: CASSVSPGTANNEQFF. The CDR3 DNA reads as TGTGCCAGCAGCGTATCACCTGGGACAGCCAACAATGAGCAGTTCTTC.

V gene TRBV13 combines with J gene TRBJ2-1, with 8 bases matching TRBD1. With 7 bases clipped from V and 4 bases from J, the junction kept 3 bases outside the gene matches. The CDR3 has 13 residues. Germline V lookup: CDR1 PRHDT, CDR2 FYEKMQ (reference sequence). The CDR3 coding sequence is TGTGCCAGCACGCAGGGGGCTTACAATGAGCAGTTCTTC. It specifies CASTQGAYNEQFF.

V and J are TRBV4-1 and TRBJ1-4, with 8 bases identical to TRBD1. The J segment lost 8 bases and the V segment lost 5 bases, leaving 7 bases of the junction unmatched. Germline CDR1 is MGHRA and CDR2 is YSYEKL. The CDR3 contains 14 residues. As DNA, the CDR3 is TGCGCCAGCAGCTCCCCAGGGGGCTGGGAAAAACTGTTTTTT. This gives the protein CASSSPGGWEKLFF.

The CDR3 sequence: CASSTLSSGSYEQYF. DNA for the CDR3: TGTGCCAGCAGTACGTTGTCTAGCGGTTCCTACGAGCAGTACTTC. This chain uses TRBV28 with TRBJ2-7, with TRBD2 identical over 7 bases. Germline CDR1 reads MDHEN; CDR2 reads SYDVKM. With V trimmed by 5 bases and J by 1 base, 8 bases remained unmatched. The CDR3 sequence is 15 residues long.

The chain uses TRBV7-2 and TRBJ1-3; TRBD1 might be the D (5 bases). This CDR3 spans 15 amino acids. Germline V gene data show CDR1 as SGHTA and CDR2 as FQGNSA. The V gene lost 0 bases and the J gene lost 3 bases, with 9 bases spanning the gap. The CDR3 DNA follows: TGTGCCAGCAGCTTAGCCTCCGGGGGTGGAAACACCATATATTTT. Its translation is CASSLASGGGNTIYF.

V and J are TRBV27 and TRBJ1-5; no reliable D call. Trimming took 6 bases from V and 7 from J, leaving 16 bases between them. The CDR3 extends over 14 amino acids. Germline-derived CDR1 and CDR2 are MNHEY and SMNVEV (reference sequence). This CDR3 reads CASRPRTGRQPQHF. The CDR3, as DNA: TGTGCCAGCAGACCCCGTACGGGGAGACAGCCCCAGCATTTT.